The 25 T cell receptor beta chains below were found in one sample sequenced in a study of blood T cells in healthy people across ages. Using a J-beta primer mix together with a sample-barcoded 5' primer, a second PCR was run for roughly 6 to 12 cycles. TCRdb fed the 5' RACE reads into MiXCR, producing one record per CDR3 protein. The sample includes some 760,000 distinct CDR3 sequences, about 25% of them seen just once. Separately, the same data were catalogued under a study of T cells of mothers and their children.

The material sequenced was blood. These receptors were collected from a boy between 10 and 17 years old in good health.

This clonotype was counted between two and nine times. CDR3 amino acids: CASSHSPSSYNEQFF. The CDR3 DNA follows: TGTGCCAGCAGTCATTCTCCCAGCTCCTACAATGAGCAGTTCTTC. V gene TRBV27 combines with J gene TRBJ2-1, with D unresolved. The CDR3 sequence is 15 residues long. V was clipped by 5 bases and J by 0 bases, with 11 bases between them. Germline lookup yields CDR1 MNHEY and CDR2 SMNVEV (reference sequence).

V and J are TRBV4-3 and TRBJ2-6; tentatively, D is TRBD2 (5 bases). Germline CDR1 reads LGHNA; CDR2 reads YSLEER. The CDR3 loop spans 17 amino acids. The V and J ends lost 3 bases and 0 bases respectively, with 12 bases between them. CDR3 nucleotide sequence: TGCGCCAGCAGCCAGGATATCGAGGGCTCTGGGGCCAACGTCCTGACTTTC. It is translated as CASSQDIEGSGANVLTF.

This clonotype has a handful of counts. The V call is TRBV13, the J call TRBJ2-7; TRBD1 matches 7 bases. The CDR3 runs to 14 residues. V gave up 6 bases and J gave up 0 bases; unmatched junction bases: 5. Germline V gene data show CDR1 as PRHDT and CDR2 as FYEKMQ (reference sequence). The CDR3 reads CASRLQGRSYEQYF. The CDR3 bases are TGTGCCAGCAGGTTACAGGGGCGCTCCTACGAGCAGTACTTC. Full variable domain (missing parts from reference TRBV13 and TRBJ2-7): AAGVIQSPRHLIKEKRETATLKCYPIPRHDTVYWYQQGPGQDPQFLISFYEKMQSDKGSIPDRFSAQQFSDYHSELNMSSLELGDSALYFCASRLQGRSYEQYFGPGTRLTVT.

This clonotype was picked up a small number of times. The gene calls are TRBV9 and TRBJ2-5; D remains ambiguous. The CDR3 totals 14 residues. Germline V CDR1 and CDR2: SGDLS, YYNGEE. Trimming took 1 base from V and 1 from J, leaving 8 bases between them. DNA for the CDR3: TGTGCCAGCAGCGTACAGTGGTTCCAAGAGACCCAGTACTTC. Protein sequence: CASSVQWFQETQYF. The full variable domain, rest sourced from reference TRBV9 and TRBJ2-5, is DSGVTQTPKHLITATGQRVTLRCSPRSGDLSVYWYQQSLDQGLQFLIQYYNGEERAKGNILERFSAQQFPDLHSELNLSSLELGDSALYFCASSVQWFQETQYFGPGTRLLVL.

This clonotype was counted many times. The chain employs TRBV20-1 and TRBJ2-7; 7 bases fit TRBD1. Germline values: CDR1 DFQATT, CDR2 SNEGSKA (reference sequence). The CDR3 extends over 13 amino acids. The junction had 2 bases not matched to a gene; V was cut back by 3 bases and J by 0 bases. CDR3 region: CSASGQASYEQYF. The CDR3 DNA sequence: TGCAGTGCTAGCGGACAGGCCTCCTACGAGCAGTACTTC.

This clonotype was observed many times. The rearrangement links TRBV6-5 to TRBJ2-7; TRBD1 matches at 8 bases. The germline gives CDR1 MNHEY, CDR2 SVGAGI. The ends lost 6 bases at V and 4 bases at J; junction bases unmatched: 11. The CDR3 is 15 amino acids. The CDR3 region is CASRWDRNTPYEQYF. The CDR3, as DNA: TGTGCCAGCAGGTGGGACAGGAACACCCCATACGAGCAGTACTTC.

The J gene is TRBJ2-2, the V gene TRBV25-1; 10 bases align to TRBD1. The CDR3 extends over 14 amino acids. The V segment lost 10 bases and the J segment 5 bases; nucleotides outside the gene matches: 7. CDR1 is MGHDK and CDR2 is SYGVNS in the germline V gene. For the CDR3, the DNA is TGTGCCACGGTTGGGGACAGGGGAACCGGGGAGCTGTTTTTT. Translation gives CATVGDRGTGELFF.

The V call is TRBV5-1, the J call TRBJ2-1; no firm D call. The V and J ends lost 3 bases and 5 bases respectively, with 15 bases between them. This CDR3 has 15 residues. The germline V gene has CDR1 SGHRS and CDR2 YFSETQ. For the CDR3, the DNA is TGCGCCAGCAGCTCGAACCGGGCCAAAGACAATGAGCAGTTCTTC. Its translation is CASSSNRAKDNEQFF.

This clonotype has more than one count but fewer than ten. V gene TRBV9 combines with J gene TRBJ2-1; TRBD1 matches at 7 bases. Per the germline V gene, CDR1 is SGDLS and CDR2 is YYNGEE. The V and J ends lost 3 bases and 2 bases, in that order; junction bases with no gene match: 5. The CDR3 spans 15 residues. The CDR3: CASSAGQEPYNEQFF. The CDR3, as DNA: TGTGCCAGCAGCGCCGGACAGGAACCCTACAATGAGCAGTTCTTC.

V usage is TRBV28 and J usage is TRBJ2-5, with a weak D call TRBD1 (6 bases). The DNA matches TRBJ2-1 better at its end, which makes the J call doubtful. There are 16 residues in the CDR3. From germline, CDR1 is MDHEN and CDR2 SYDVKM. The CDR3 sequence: CASSLNREHLYNEQFF. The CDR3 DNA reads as TGTGCCAGCAGTCTAAACAGGGAACATTTATACAATGAGCAGTTCTTC.

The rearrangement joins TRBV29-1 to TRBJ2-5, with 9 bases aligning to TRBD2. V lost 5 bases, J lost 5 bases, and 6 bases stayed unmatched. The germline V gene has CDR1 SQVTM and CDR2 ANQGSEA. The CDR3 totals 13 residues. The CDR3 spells CSVSRGGRETQYF. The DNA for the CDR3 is TGCAGCGTTTCGCGGGGGGGCCGGGAGACCCAGTACTTC.

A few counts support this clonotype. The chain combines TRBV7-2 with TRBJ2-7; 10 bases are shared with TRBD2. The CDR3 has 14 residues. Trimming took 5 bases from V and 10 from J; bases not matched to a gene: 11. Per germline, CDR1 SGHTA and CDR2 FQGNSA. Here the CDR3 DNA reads TGTGCCAGCAGCCCTCCTAGCGGGAGTCGGGTTCAGTACTTC. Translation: CASSPPSGSRVQYF.

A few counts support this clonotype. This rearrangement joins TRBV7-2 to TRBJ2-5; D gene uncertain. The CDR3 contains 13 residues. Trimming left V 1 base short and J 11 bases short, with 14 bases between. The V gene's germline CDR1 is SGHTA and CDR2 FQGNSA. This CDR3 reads CASSLELAAEQYF. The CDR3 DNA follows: TGTGCCAGCAGCTTAGAATTGGCAGCTGAGCAGTACTTC.

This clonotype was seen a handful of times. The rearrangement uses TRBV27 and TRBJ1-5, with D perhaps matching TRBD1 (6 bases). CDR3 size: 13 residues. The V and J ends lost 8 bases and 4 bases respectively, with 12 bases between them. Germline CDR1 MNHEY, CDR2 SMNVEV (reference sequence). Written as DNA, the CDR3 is TGTGCCAGCGGACAGCAGATGAATCAGCCCCAGCATTTT. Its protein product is CASGQQMNQPQHF.

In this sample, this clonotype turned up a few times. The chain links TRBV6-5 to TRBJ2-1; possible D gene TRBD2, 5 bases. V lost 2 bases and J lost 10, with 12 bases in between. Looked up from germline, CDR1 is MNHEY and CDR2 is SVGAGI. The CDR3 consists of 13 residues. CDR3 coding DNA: TGTGCCAGCAGTTACACCTCAGGACTCGAGCAGTTCTTC. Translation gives CASSYTSGLEQFF.

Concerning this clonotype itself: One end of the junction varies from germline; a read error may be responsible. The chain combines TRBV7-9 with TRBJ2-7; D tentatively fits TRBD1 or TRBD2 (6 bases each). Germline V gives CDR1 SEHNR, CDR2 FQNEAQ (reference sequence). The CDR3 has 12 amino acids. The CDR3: CATGGTFYEQYF. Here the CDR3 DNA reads TGCGCCACTGGCGGGACATTCTACGAGCAGTACTTC.

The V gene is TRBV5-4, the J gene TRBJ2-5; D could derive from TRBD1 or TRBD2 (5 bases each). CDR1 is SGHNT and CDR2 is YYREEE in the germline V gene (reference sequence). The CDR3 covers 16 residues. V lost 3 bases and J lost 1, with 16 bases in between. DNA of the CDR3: TGTGCCAGCAGCTGGGGGTCGTCGAGCGGCCAAGAGACCCAGTACTTC. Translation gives CASSWGSSSGQETQYF.

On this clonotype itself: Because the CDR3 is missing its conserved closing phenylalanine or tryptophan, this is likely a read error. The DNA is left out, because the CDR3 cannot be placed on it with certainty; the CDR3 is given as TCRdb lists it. CDR3 loop: CASTLTRDRETI. The chain links TRBV27 to TRBJ1-6; the table gives TRBD1 as D, unverified against the DNA. The CDR3 spans 12 amino acids, including both terminal residues. Germline V gene lookup returns CDR1 MNHEY and CDR2 SMNVEV (reference sequence).

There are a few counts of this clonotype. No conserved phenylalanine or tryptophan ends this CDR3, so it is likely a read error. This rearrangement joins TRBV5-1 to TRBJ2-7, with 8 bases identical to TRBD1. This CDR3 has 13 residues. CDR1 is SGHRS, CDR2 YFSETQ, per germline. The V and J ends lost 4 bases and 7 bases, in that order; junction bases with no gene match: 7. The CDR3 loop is CASSRDRGKEQYL. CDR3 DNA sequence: TGCGCCAGCAGCCGAGACAGGGGTAAAGAGCAGTACCTC.

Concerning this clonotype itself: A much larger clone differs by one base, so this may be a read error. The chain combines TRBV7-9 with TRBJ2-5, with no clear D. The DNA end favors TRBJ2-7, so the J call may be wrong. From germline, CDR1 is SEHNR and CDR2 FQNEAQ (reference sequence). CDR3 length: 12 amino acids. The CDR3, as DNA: TGTGCCAGCAGCTTAGAATACTACGAGCAGTACTTC. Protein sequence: CASSLEYYEQYF.

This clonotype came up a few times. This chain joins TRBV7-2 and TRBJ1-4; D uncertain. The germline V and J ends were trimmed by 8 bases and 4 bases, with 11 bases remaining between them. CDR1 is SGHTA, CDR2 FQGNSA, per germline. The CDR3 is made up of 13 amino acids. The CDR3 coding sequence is TGTGCCAGCTCTTGGGAGAGTAATGAAAAACTGTTTTTT. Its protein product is CASSWESNEKLFF.

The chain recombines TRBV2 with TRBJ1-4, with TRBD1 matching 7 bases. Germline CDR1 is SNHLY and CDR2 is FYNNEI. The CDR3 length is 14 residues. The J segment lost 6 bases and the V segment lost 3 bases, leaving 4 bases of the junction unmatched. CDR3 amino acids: CASSDGQGDEKLFF. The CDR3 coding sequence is TGTGCCAGCAGTGACGGTCAGGGGGATGAAAAACTGTTTTTT.

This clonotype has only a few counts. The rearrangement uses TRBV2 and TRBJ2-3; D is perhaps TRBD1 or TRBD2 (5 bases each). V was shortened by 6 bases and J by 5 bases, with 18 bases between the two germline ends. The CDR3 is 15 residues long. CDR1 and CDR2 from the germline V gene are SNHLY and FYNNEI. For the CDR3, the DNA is TGTGCCAGCAGCCCGGACATGTCTGGAGGAGATACGCAGTATTTT. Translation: CASSPDMSGGDTQYF.

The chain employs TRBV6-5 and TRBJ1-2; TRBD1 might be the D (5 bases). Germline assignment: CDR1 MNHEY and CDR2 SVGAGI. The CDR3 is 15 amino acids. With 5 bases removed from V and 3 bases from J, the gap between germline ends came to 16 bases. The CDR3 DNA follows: TGTGCCAGCAGTCGCCCGGGACTCACAGACTATGGCTACACCTTC. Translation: CASSRPGLTDYGYTF.

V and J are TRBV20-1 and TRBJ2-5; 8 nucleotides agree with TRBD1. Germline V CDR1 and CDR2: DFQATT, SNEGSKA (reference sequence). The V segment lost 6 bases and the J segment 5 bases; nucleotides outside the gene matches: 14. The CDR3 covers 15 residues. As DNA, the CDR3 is TGCAGTGCCCCCAGACAGGGGAAATTTGGGGAGACCCAGTACTTC. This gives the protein CSAPRQGKFGETQYF.